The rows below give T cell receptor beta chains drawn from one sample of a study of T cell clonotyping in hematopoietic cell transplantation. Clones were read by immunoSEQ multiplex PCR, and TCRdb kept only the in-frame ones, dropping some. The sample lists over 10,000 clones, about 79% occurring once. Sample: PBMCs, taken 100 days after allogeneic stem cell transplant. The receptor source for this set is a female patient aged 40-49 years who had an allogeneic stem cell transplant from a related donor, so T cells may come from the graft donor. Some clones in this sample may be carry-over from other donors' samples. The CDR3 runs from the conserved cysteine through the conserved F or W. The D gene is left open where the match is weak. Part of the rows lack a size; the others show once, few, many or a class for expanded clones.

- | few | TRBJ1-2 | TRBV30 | CAWSVRGNFNYGYTF | TGTGCCTGGAGTGTACGGGGAAATTTTAACTATGGCTACACCTTC
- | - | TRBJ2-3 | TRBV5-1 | CASSPSWGPDTQYF | TGCGCCAGCAGCCCCTCCTGGGGCCCAGATACGCAGTATTTT
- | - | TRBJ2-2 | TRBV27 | CASLGAFPNTGELFF | TGTGCCTCTCTGGGAGCTTTCCCGAACACCGGGGAGCTGTTTTTT
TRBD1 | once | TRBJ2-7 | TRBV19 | CASSPGTGRTYEQYF | TGTGCCAGTAGTCCCGGGACAGGGAGGACCTACGAGCAGTACTTC
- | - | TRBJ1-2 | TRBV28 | CASSPRGGGNLIGYTF | TGTGCCAGCAGTCCTCGCGGGGGGGGCAACCTTATCGGCTACACCTTC
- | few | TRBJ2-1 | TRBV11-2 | CASSSSWSTGEQFF | TGTGCCAGCAGCTCCTCTTGGAGCACTGGCGAGCAGTTCTTC
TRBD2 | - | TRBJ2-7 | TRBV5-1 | CASNSGGRAYEQYF | TGCGCCAGCAACTCCGGGGGGAGGGCCTACGAGCAGTACTTC
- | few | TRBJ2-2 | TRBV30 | CAWMPAGELFF | TGTGCCTGGATGCCGGCCGGGGAGCTGTTTTTT
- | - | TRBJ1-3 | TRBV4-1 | CASSQDLGAGNTIYF | TGCGCCAGCAGCCAAGACTTGGGCGCTGGAAACACCATATATTTT
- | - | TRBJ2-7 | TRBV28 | CASSLHDSWDSRRHEQYF | TGTGCCAGCAGTTTGCATGATTCTTGGGACTCAAGAAGGCACGAGCAGTACTTC
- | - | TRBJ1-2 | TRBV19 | CASSPGVSGGYTF | TGTGCCAGTAGTCCCGGAGTATCCGGCGGCTACACCTTC